This T cell receptor beta chain was recorded in a study of siplizumab effects on memory and regulatory T cells. Findings and limits, study-wide: Memory cells that were CD4+ and unstimulated gave rise to alloreactive sequences, which siplizumab significantly reduced.

In each sample, around 96,000 TCR templates were assayed. Sequenced by immunoSEQ multiplex PCR; TCRdb stores in-frame clones only, minus some. Here the sample spans some 100,000 clones, 75% to 95% being singletons. In germline, CDR1 is SGHVS, CDR2 FQNEAQ. The CDR3 runs to 17 residues. Trimming pared 5 bases from V and 0 bases from J, leaving 17 bases between. Notes on this clone: The antigen is undetermined.

Sequencing used CD4+ T cells sorted from blood. The receptor's source is a human donor in good health. Some clones in this sample may be carry-over from other donors' samples. This chain joins TRBV7-8 and TRBJ1-5; the D gene is possibly TRBD1 (6 bases). As DNA, the CDR3 is TGTGCCAGCAGCCCCTCAGGCGGGGGCGGTAGCAATCAGCCCCAGCATTTT. It yields the protein CASSPSGGGGSNQPQHF.